These 10 T cell receptor beta chains share one sample of origin, sequenced in a study of shared clonotypes between healthy human individuals. Positive CCR7 selection of CD45RO-negative cells yielded the naive CD8 cells, and terminally differentiated effector memory CD45RA+ cells were excluded. Sequencing was performed with immunoSEQ multiplex PCR; in TCRdb, only in-frame clones are kept and a portion is missing. The sample has 2 million to 2.5 million clones; approximately 94% are singletons. Sequencing input: naive CD8+ T cells sorted from blood. Receptors were obtained from a man aged 18 to 30 in good health.

This clone was seen a handful of times. This sample includes further DNA sequences coding for the same CDR3. The chain uses TRBV9 and TRBJ2-7; 11 bases are shared with TRBD2. The CDR3 consists of 14 residues. Unmatched junction bases numbered 0, after V lost 0 bases and J lost 4 bases. The germline gives CDR1 SGDLS, CDR2 YYNGEE. CDR3 region: CASSVGLAGYEQYF. The CDR3 bases are TGTGCCAGCAGCGTAGGACTAGCGGGGTACGAGCAGTACTTC.

V is TRBV7-8 and J is TRBJ2-1, with D perhaps TRBD2 (6 bases). Germline V lookup: CDR1 SGHVS, CDR2 FQNEAQ. This CDR3 is 15 amino acids long. Between the trimmed V and J ends, which lost 2 bases and 5 bases, there was a span of 13 bases. The CDR3 here is CASSLYGGANNEQFF. For the CDR3, the DNA is TGTGCCAGCAGCTTATATGGCGGGGCGAACAATGAGCAGTTCTTC. The variable domain in full, with the rest retrieved from reference TRBV7-8 and TRBJ2-1, is GAGVSQSPRYKVAKRGQDVALRCDPISGHVSLFWYQQALGQGPEFLTYFQNEAQLDKSGLPSDRFFAERPEGSVSTLKIQRTQQEDSAVYLCASSLYGGANNEQFFGPGTRLTVL.

V usage is TRBV5-4 and J usage is TRBJ1-4, with TRBD1 matching 7 bases. The V segment lost 4 bases and the J segment 4 bases; nucleotides outside the gene matches: 10. The CDR3 totals 16 residues. CDR1 is SGHNT and CDR2 is YYREEE in the germline V gene (reference sequence). The CDR3 protein is CASSLTPGQLNEKLFF. DNA of the CDR3: TGTGCCAGCAGCCTTACTCCGGGACAGCTTAATGAAAAACTGTTTTTT.

This rearrangement joins TRBV6-5 to TRBJ2-2, with unresolved D. Germline assignment: CDR1 MNHEY and CDR2 SVGAGI. This CDR3 has 13 amino acids. Trimming shortened V by 6 bases and J by 4 bases, and 9 bases separated the two germline ends. CDR3 protein: CASSLSLTGELFF. The CDR3, as DNA: TGTGCCAGCAGCCTAAGTCTCACCGGGGAGCTGTTTTTT.

V usage is TRBV11-2 and J usage is TRBJ1-1; D is ambiguous. V was trimmed by 3 bases and J by 4 bases, leaving 12 bases between them. The length of the CDR3 is 14 residues. The germline V gene has CDR1 SGHAT and CDR2 FQNNGV. DNA of the CDR3: TGTGCCAGCAGCTTTGACGGGGAAGTCACTGAAGCTTTCTTT. This gives the protein CASSFDGEVTEAFF. The full variable domain, completed using reference TRBV11-2 and TRBJ1-1, is EAGVAQSPRYKIIEKRQSVAFWCNPISGHATLYWYQQILGQGPKLLIQFQNNGVVDDSQLPKDRFSAERLKGVDSTLKIQPAKLEDSAVYLCASSFDGEVTEAFFGQGTRLTVV.

This chain uses TRBV4-3 with TRBJ2-1; 11 nucleotides align to TRBD2. The V and J ends lost 4 bases and 8 bases, in that order; junction bases with no gene match: 16. This CDR3 is built from 18 residues. Per germline, CDR1 LGHNA and CDR2 YSLEER. The CDR3 bases are TGCGCCAGCAGCCGTATATTCCTAGCGGGAGGCACCGCGGATGAGCAGTTCTTC. It encodes CASSRIFLAGGTADEQFF.

This chain links TRBV30 with TRBJ2-7, with D possibly being TRBD1 (6 bases). The V end lost 3 bases, the J end lost 5 bases, and 14 bases lay between the germline ends. The CDR3 spans 13 residues. Germline V gives CDR1 GTSNPN, CDR2 SVGIG (reference sequence). The CDR3 here is CAWSAGHRDEQYF. CDR3 DNA sequence: TGTGCCTGGAGCGCCGGCCACAGGGACGAGCAGTACTTC.

This chain connects TRBV11-2 to TRBJ2-7; TRBD2 is a possible D gene (6 bases). The CDR3 contains 19 residues. From germline, CDR1 is SGHAT and CDR2 FQNNGV. The V gene lost 0 bases and the J gene lost 5 bases, with 26 bases spanning the gap. Here the CDR3 reads CASSLDWFDGSSLYDEQYF. The CDR3 DNA sequence: TGTGCCAGCAGCTTAGATTGGTTTGACGGGAGTTCGCTCTACGACGAGCAGTACTTC.

V and J are TRBV4-1 and TRBJ2-5; 10 nucleotides agree with TRBD2. V was pared by 4 bases and J by 5 bases, with 7 bases of the junction left unmatched. There are 15 residues in the CDR3. The germline CDR1 and CDR2 sequences are MGHRA and YSYEKL. In nucleotides, the CDR3 is TGCGCCAGCAGCCGGCTAGCGGGAGTCCCGGAGACCCAGTACTTC. Amino acid sequence: CASSRLAGVPETQYF.

This chain joins TRBV13 and TRBJ2-2, with TRBD2 matching over 7 bases. Germline V lookup: CDR1 PRHDT, CDR2 FYEKMQ (reference sequence). Trimming took 5 bases from V and 1 from J; bases not matched to a gene: 7. The length of the CDR3 is 16 residues. This CDR3 reads CASSPRTSMNTGELFF. As DNA, the CDR3 is TGTGCCAGCAGCCCCAGGACTAGTATGAACACCGGGGAGCTGTTTTTT.